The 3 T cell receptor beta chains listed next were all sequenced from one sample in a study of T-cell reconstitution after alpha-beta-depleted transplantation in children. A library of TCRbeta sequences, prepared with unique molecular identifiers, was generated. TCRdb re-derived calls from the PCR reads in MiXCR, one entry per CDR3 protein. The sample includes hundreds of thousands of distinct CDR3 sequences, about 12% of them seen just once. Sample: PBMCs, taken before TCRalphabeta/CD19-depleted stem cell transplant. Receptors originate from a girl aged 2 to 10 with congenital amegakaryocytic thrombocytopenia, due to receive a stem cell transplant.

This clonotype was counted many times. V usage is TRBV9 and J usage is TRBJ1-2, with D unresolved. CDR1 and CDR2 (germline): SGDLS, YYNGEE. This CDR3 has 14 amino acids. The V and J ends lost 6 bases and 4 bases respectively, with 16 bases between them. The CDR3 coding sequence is TGTGCCAGCATCCGAGCGGTGGGATCCTATGGCTACACCTTC. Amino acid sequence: CASIRAVGSYGYTF.

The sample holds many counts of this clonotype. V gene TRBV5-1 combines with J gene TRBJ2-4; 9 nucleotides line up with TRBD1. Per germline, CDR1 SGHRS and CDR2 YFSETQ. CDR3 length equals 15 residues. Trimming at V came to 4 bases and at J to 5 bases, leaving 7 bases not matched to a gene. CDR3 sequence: CASSVRTGDENIQYF. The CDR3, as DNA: TGCGCCAGCAGCGTACGGACAGGGGACGAAAACATTCAGTACTTC.

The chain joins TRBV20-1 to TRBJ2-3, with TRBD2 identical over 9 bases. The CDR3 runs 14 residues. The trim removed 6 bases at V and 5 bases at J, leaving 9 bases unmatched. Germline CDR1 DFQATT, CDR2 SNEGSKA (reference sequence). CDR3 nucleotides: TGCAGTGCCCCCCTGCGCGGGAGGGTAGATACGCAGTATTTT. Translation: CSAPLRGRVDTQYF.